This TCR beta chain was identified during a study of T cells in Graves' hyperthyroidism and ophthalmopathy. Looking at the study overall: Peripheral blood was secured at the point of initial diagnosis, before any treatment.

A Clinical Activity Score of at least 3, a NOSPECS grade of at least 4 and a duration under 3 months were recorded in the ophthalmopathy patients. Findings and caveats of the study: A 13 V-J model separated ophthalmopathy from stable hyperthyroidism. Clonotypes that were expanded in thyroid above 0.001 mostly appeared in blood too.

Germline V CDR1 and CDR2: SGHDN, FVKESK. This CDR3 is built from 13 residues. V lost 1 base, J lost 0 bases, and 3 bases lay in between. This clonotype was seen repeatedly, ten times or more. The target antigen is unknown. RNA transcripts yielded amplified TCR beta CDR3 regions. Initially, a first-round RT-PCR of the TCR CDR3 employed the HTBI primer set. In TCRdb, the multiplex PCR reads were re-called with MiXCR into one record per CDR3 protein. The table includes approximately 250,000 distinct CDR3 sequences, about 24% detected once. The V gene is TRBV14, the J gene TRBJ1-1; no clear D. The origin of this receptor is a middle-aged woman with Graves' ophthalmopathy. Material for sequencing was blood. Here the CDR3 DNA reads TGTGCCAGCAGCCAAGTTCTGAACACTGAAGCTTTCTTT. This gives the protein CASSQVLNTEAFF. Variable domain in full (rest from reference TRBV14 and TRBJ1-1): EAGVTQFPSHSVIEKGQTVTLRCDPISGHDNLYWYRRVMGKEIKFLLHFVKESKQDESGMPNNRFLAERTGGTYSTLKVQPAELEDSGVYFCASSQVLNTEAFFGQGTRLTVV.